This TCR beta chain comes out of a study of blood T cell repertoires in COVID-19. Looking at the study overall: COVID-19 samples collected from the United States, Italy and Spain covered acute and convalescent phases. T cells, B-cell-depleted T cells, or PBMCs supplied cDNA or gDNA.

Germline CDR1 SGHRS, CDR2 YFSETQ. The CDR3 covers 13 residues. V was clipped by 4 bases and J by 3 bases, with 11 bases between them. Per the original data handling: Estimation of nucleated cell counts relied on the amplification of reference gene primers. Clones were read by immunoSEQ multiplex PCR, and TCRdb kept only the in-frame ones, dropping some. V and J calls and clone size follow that table, whereas D and trimming were derived from the DNA. The sample yields hundreds of thousands of clones, roughly 88% seen once. Sequences were obtained from peripheral blood. The chain recombines TRBV5-1 with TRBJ2-7; D is perhaps TRBD2 (6 bases). This sequence originates from a woman aged 45 to 65 with active or convalescent COVID-19. In nucleotides, the CDR3 is TGCGCCAGCAGCGCGGGGACCTTCTACGAGCAGTACTTC. Its translation: CASSAGTFYEQYF.